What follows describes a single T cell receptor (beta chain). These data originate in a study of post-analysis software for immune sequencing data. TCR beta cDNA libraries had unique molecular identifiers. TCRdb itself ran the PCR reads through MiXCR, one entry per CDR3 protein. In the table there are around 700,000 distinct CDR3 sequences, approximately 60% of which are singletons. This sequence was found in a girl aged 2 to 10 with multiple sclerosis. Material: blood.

The CDR3 is CAWCGQQPKETQYF. CDR3 nucleotide sequence: TGTGCCTGGTGTGGACAGCAGCCTAAAGAGACCCAGTACTTC. The rearrangement links TRBV30 to TRBJ2-5; possible D gene TRBD1, 6 bases. The germline CDR1 and CDR2 sequences are GTSNPN and SVGIG (reference sequence). This CDR3 is 14 amino acids long. V lost 5 bases and J lost 3, with 16 bases in between.